Listed below are T cell receptor beta chains from one sample, sequenced in a study of CD8 T cells in Susac syndrome. TCRdb re-analysed the immunoSEQ multiplex PCR reads in MiXCR, keeping a single row per CDR3 protein. The table has around 200,000 distinct CDR3 sequences, about 93% seen once. Source material: CD4+ T cells from PBMCs. The source is a human donor with Susac syndrome. The CDR3 runs from the conserved cysteine through the conserved F or W. D genes are given only for firm matches. Where a row states a size, it is once, few, many or the class of an expanded clone; other rows omit it.

V	D	J	size	CDR3	DNA
TRBV4-2	TRBD2	TRBJ2-1	NA	CASSTQHNLAGGPNEQFF	TGTGCCAGCAGCACCCAACACAACCTAGCGGGGGGGCCGAATGAGCAGTTCTTC
TRBV7-9	NA	TRBJ2-7	NA	CASSFDNPSGEQYF	TGTGCCAGCAGCTTCGATAACCCGAGTGGCGAGCAGTACTTC
TRBV6-1	TRBD1	TRBJ1-2	NA	CASSEDRGGYTF	TGTGCCAGCAGTGAAGACAGGGGCGGCTACACCTTC
TRBV20-1	TRBD1	TRBJ1-1	NA	CSAGQDRSENTEAFF	TGCAGTGCCGGTCAGGACAGGAGTGAGAACACTGAAGCTTTCTTT
TRBV23-1	NA	TRBJ2-1	NA	CASSQWSVEWGYNEQFF	TGCGCCAGCAGTCAATGGTCAGTGGAGTGGGGCTACAATGAGCAGTTCTTC
TRBV30	NA	TRBJ2-7	NA	CAWSVRGGPYEQYF	TGTGCCTGGAGTGTACGGGGCGGACCCTACGAGCAGTACTTC
TRBV10-1	TRBD1	TRBJ2-7	NA	CASSDAGTAPYEQYF	TGCGCCAGCAGTGATGCAGGGACAGCACCCTACGAGCAGTACTTC
TRBV6-2/TRBV6-3	NA	TRBJ2-5	once	CASSYLQGSTQYF	TGTGCCAGCAGTTACCTCCAGGGGTCGACCCAGTACTTC
TRBV10-3	NA	TRBJ2-5	NA	CAISGVEGTETQYF	TGTGCCATCAGTGGAGTCGAGGGGACGGAGACCCAGTACTTC
TRBV7-2	TRBD2	TRBJ2-1	NA	CASSLAGSGRDEQFF	TGTGCCAGCAGCTTAGCGGGCTCCGGGAGGGATGAGCAGTTCTTC
TRBV5-1	NA	TRBJ2-5	NA	CASAPRGGGAGTETQYF	TGCGCCAGCGCCCCTCGAGGGGGAGGGGCTGGGACAGAGACCCAGTACTTC
TRBV28	NA	TRBJ1-1	once	CASRANTEAFF	TGTGCCAGCAGGGCGAACACTGAAGCTTTCTTT
TRBV28	TRBD1	TRBJ2-3	NA	CASSEQGAKDTQYF	TGTGCCAGCAGCGAACAGGGGGCCAAAGATACGCAGTATTTT
TRBV2	NA	TRBJ1-2	NA	CASSEATGVNYGYTF	TGTGCCAGCAGTGAAGCTACGGGGGTGAACTATGGCTACACCTTC
TRBV20-1	TRBD1	TRBJ2-7	NA	CSTGDRGLREQYF	TGCAGCACGGGGGACAGGGGGCTGAGGGAGCAGTACTTC
TRBV21-1	NA	TRBJ2-7	once	CASSKEEGRLRTYEQYF	TGTGCCAGCAGCAAAGAAGAAGGCAGACTTAGAACCTACGAGCAGTACTTC
TRBV5-4	NA	TRBJ2-3	once	CASSTFSTDTQYF	TGTGCCAGCAGCACCTTTAGCACAGATACGCAGTATTTT